Here is one TCR beta chain with its context. Its antigen is still unknown. This entry comes from a study of blood T cells in healthy people across ages. Whole-study findings and limits: For the donors, CMV status was unknown and possibly confounded expanded clonotype changes.

Then a second PCR, running roughly 7 to 11 cycles, was carried out with a sample-barcoded 5' primer and a J-beta primer mix. Every sample gave at least 2.5 million paired-end reads containing CDR3. TCRdb re-analysed the 5' RACE reads in MiXCR, keeping a single row per CDR3 protein. Of 1.5 million to 2 million distinct CDR3 sequences in the sample, around 48% were seen once. Germline loops: CDR1 LGHNA, CDR2 YSLEER. The CDR3 is 16 amino acids. Trimming left V 5 bases short and J 6 bases short, with 21 bases between. Isolation per sample recovered at least 6 million PBMCs. Per individual sample, total RNA of at least 6 micrograms was extracted.

Source material: blood. The genes are TRBV4-3 and TRBJ2-3, with D possibly being TRBD2 (6 bases). This sequence originates from a woman aged 40 to 50 in good health. CDR3 loop: CASSSVSTRSGDTQYF. CDR3 nucleotides: TGCGCCAGCAGCTCGGTATCAACACGGAGCGGGGATACGCAGTATTTT.